Described below is a single T cell receptor beta chain sequence and its context. These data come from a study of blood T cell repertoires in COVID-19. Cohort assignment relied on participant-reported clinical history. Per the germline V gene, CDR1 is LNHDA and CDR2 is SQIVND (reference sequence). CDR3 size: 15 residues. Trimming removed 6 bases from V and 0 bases from J, with 12 bases in between. Method: immunoSEQ multiplex PCR; TCRdb's copy keeps in-frame clones and lacks some. Of about 200,000 clones in the sample, roughly nine tenths were seen once. The V gene is TRBV19, the J gene TRBJ2-1; D uncertain. The sequence derives from a woman in her twenties or thirties who had recovered from COVID-19. The sample was PBMCs or T cells enriched from blood (not recorded which). The CDR3: CASRNPISSYNEQFF. CDR3 DNA: TGTGCCAGTAGAAACCCTATTAGCTCCTACAATGAGCAGTTCTTC.